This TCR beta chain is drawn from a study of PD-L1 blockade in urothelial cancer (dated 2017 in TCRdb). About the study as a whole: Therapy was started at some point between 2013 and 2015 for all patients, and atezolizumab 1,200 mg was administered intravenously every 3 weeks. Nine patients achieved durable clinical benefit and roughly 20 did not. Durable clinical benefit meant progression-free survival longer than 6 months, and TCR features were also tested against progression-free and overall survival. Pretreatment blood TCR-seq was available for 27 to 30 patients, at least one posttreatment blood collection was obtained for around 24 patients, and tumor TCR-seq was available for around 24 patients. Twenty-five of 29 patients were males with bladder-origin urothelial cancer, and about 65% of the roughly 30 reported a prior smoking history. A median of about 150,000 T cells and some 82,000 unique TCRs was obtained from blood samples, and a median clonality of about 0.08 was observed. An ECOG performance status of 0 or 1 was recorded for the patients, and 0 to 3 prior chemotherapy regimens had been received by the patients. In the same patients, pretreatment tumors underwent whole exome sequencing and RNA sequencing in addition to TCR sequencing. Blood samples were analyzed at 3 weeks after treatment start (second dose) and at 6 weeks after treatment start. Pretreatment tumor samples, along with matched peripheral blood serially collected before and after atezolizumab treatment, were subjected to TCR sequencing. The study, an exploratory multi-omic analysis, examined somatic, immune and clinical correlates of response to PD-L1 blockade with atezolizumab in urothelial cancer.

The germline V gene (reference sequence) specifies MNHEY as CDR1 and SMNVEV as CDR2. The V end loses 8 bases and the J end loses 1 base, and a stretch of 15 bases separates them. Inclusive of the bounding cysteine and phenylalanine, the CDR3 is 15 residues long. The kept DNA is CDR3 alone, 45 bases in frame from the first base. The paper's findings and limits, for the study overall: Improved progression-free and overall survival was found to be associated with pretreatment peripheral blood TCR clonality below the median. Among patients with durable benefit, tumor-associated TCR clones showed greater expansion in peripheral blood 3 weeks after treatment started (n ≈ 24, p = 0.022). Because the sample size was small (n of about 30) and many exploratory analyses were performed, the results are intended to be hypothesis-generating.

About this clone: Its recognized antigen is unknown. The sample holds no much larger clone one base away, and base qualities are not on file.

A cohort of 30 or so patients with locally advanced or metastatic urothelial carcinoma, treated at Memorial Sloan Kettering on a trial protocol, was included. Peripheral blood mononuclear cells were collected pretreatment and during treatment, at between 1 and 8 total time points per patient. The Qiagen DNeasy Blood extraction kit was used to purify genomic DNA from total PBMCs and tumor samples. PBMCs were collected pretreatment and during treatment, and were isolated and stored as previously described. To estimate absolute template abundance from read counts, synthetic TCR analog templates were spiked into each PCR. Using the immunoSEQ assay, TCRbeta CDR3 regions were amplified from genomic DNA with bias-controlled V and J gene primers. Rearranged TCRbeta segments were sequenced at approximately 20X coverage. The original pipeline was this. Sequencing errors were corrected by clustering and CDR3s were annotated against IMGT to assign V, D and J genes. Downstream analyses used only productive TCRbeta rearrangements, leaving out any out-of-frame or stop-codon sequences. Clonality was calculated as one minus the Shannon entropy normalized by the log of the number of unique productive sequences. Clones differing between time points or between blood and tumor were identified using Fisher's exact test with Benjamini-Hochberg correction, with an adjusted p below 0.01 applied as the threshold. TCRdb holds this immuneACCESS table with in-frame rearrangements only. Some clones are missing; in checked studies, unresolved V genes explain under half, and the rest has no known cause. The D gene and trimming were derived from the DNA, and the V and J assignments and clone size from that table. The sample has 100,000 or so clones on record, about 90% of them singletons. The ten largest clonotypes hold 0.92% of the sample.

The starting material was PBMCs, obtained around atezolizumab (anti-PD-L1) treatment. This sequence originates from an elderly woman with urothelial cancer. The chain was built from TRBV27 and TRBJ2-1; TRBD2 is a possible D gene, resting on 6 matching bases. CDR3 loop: CASRRDLGSYNEQFF. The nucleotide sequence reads TGTGCCAGCCGGAGGGACTTGGGTTCCTACAATGAGCAGTTCTTC.